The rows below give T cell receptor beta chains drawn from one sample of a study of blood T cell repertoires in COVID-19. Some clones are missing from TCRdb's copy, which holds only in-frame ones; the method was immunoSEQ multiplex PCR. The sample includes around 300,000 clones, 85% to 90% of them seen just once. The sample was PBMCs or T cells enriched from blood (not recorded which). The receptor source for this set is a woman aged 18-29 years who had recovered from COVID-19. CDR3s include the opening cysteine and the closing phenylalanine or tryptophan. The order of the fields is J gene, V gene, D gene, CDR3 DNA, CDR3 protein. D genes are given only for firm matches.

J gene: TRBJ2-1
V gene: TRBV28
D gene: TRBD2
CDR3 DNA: TGTGCCAGCAGCGGGCGGGGGGGCCCCAATGAGCAGTTCTTC
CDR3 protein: CASSGRGGPNEQFF

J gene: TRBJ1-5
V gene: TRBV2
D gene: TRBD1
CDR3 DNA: TGTGCCAGCATTGGGCGACAGGGAAGCAATCAGCCCCAGCATTTT
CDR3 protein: CASIGRQGSNQPQHF

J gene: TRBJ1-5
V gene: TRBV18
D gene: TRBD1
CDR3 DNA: TGTGCCAGCTCACACAGGGGTAACAATCAGCCCCAGCATTTT
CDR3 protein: CASSHRGNNQPQHF

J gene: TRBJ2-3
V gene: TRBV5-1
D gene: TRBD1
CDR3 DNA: TGCGCCAGCAGCTTGGAGGGACAGGGGCTAAGCACAGATACGCAGTATTTT
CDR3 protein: CASSLEGQGLSTDTQYF

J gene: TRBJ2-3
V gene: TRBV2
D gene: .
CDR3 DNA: TGTGCCAGCGGGGGCGGGGGTATCACAGATACGCAGTATTTT
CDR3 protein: CASGGGGITDTQYF

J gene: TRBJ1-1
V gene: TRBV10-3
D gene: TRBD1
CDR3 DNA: TGTGCCATCAGTGTTGGGACAGGGAGTATAACTGAAGCTTTCTTT
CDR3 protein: CAISVGTGSITEAFF

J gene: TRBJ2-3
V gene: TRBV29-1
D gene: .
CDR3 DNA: TGCAGCGCCCCTGGAGCAGATACGCAGTATTTT
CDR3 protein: CSAPGADTQYF

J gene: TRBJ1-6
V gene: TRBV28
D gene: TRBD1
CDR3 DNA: TGTGCCAGCAGTTTACCCCAGGGGGCTGTTGATTCACCCCTCCACTTT
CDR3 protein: CASSLPQGAVDSPLHF

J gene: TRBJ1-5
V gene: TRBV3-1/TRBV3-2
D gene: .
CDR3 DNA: TGTGCCAGCAGCCAAGGTGGCGGGCCCCAGCATTTT
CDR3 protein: CASSQGGGPQHF

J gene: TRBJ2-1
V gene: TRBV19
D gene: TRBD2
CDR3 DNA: TGTGCCAGTAAAGAAGGACTAGCGGACAATGAGCAGTTCTTC
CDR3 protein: CASKEGLADNEQFF

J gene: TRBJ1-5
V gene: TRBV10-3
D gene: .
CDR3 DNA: TGTGCCATCAGTGAGCTGAGCAATCAGCCCCAGCATTTT
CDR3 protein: CAISELSNQPQHF

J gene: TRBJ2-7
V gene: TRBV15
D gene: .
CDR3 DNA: TGTGCCACCAGCAAGGGGGGGGACGAGCAGTACTTC
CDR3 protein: CATSKGGDEQYF

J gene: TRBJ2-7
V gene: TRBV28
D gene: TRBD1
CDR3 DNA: TGTGCCAGCAGTTTAGGGGACAGGCTGTACGAGCAGTACTTC
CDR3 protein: CASSLGDRLYEQYF

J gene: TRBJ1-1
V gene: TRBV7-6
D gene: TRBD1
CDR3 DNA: TGTGCCAGCAGCTCTGGACAGGGCCCGAAATCTAAAGCGCACACTGAAGCTTTCTTT
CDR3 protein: CASSSGQGPKSKAHTEAFF

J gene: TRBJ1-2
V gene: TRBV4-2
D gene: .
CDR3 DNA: TGTGCCAGCAGCGGACGGACGGAGGTTGGTGGCTACACCTTC
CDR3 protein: CASSGRTEVGGYTF

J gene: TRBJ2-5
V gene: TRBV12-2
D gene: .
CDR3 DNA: TGTGCAAGTCGCTTAGGTGGGACTAACCGGGGCCCCGGGTTTGAGACCCAGTACTTC
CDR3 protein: CASRLGGTNRGPGFETQYF

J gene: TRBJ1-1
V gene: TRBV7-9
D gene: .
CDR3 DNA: TGTGCCAGCAGCTTACCGGGAGGCACTGAAGCTTTCTTT
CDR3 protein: CASSLPGGTEAFF

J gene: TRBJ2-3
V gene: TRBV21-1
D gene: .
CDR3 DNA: TGTGCCAGCAGCCCCCGACAGAGCGGGGGGGCAACAGATACGCAGTATTTT
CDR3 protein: CASSPRQSGGATDTQYF

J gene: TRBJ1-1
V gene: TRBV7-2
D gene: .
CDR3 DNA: TGTGCCAGCAGCTTCGAACGCAGGGTCTCTGCTTTCTTT
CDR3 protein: CASSFERRVSAFF

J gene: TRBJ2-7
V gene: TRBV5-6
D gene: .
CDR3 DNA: TGTGCCAGCAGCTTGTCGTTTACGGAAGCGCCCATAAGCGAGCAGTACTTC
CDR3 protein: CASSLSFTEAPISEQYF

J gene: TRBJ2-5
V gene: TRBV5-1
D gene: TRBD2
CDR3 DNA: TGCGCCAGCAGCTTGGGGAGACTAGCGGGGGGCCTGTACCAAGAGACCCAGTACTTC
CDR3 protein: CASSLGRLAGGLYQETQYF

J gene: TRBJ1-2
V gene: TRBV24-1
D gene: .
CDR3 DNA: TGTGCCACCAGTGATTTGCGGAGCTATGGCTACACCTTC
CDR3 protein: CATSDLRSYGYTF

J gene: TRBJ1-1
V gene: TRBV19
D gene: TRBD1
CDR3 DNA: TGTGCCAGTACCACTCTCCAGGGGGCCCTGAACACTGAAGCTTTCTTT
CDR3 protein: CASTTLQGALNTEAFF

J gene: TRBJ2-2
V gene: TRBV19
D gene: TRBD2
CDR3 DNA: TGTGCCAGTAAGAGCGGGGCTAACACCGGGGAGCTGTTTTTT
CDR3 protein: CASKSGANTGELFF

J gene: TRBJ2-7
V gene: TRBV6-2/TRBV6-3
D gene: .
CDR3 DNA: TGTGCCAGCAGTTACGAGGTGCACACCCCTTACGAGCAGTACTTC
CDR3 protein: CASSYEVHTPYEQYF

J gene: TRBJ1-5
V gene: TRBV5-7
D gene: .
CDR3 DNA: TGTGCCAGCAGCTTGGATGGCCCCGTTCAGCCCCAGCATTTT
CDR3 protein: CASSLDGPVQPQHF

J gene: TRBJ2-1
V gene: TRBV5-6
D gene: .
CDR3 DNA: TGTGCCAGCAACGAAGAGGGGGGGCCTCACAATGAGCAGTTCTTC
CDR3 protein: CASNEEGGPHNEQFF

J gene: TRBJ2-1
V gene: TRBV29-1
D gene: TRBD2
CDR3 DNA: TGCAGCGTTGAGCGGGGGGGGGACAATGAGCAGTTCTTC
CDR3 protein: CSVERGGDNEQFF

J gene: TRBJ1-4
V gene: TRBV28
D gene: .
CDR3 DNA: TGTGCCAGCAGCCCTACCGGGGGTAATGAAAAACTGTTTTTT
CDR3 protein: CASSPTGGNEKLFF